The subject of this entry is one TCR beta chain. The data are from a study of T cell responses to AZD1222 COVID-19 vaccine. TCRdb keeps only in-frame clones here, not all; method: immunoSEQ multiplex PCR. The sample lists around 120,000 clones, roughly nine tenths occurring once. The sample was peripheral blood, taken 28 days after the second AZD1222 dose. The clonotype comes from an adult who received the AZD1222 COVID-19 vaccine.

This chain's CDR3 is CASSLDFAGEAFF. The CDR3 DNA follows: TGTGCCAGCAGCTTAGATTTTGCGGGTGAAGCTTTCTTT. The J gene is TRBJ1-1, the V gene TRBV11-3, with D unclear. Trimming removed 0 bases from V and 7 bases from J, with 9 bases in between. There are 13 residues in the CDR3. Germline assignment: CDR1 SGHNT and CDR2 YENEEA.